The 18 T cell receptor beta chains listed next were all sequenced from one sample in a study of T cell changes during pregnancy in multiple sclerosis. TCRdb's table, derived via immunoSEQ multiplex PCR, lists solely in-frame clones and lacks some. The sample comprises some 96,000 clones, 80% to 95% of which are singletons, and more than 1.5% rests with the top ten. Sequencing used peripheral blood, obtained after pregnancy. The source is a female donor with multiple sclerosis, enrolled in a pregnancy study.

The CDR3 DNA reads TGTGCCAGCGGACAGGGAGATCAGCCCCAGCATTTT. Residues: CASGQGDQPQHF. The V gene is TRBV6-5, the J gene TRBJ1-5; TRBD1 matches at 8 bases. The CDR3 has 12 amino acids. The V and J ends lost 8 bases and 5 bases, in that order; junction bases with no gene match: 2. Germline lookup yields CDR1 MNHEY and CDR2 SVGAGI.

This clone is a singleton in its sample. The CDR3 DNA reads TGTGCCTGGAGTACCGGACAGGGGAGTTTAGCAGATACGCAGTATTTT. Translating it yields CAWSTGQGSLADTQYF. This chain links TRBV30 with TRBJ2-3, with 9 nucleotides matching TRBD1. From germline, CDR1 is GTSNPN and CDR2 SVGIG (reference sequence). With V trimmed by 2 bases and J by 4 bases, 10 bases remained unmatched. The CDR3 runs to 16 residues.

This chain connects TRBV5-1 to TRBJ1-1, with 7 bases matching TRBD1. With V trimmed by 4 bases and J by 3 bases, 3 bases remained unmatched. Germline assignment: CDR1 SGHRS and CDR2 YFSETQ. The CDR3 loop spans 13 amino acids. CDR3 nucleotide sequence: TGCGCCAGCAGCGTGGGACAGTACACTGAAGCTTTCTTT. This sequence encodes CASSVGQYTEAFF.

The chain couples TRBV15 to TRBJ2-7, with D tentatively TRBD1 (6 bases). V lost 0 bases to trimming and J lost 0 bases, with 21 bases between them. CDR1 and CDR2 from the germline V gene are LNHNV and YYDKDF (reference sequence). This CDR3 region has 19 residues. The CDR3 loop reads CATSREWDQGGHLSYEQYF. CDR3 sequence (DNA): TGTGCCACCAGCAGAGAGTGGGACCAAGGGGGACACCTCTCCTACGAGCAGTACTTC.

The chain has TRBV19 and TRBJ1-1; 7 bases are a match to TRBD1. This CDR3 is built from 15 residues. Germline lookup yields CDR1 LNHDA and CDR2 SQIVND (reference sequence). J lost 4 bases, V lost 0 bases, and 5 bases had no gene match. In DNA form, the CDR3 reads TGTGCCAGTAGTATAGACCGACAGGGTTCCACTGAAGCTTTCTTT. Translated, it gives CASSIDRQGSTEAFF.

The CDR3 DNA is TGTGCCAGCAGTCAGCGGGAGACACTACCCCATCAGCCCCAGCATTTT. Protein product: CASSQRETLPHQPQHF. The chain has TRBV28 and TRBJ1-5; D is unresolved. The length of the CDR3 is 16 residues. V was clipped by 5 bases and J by 5 bases, with 19 bases between them. Germline V CDR1 and CDR2: MDHEN, SYDVKM.

The chain links TRBV4-1 to TRBJ2-7; D might be TRBD2 (5 bases). CDR3 length: 15 residues. Deletions cut 5 bases from V and 3 bases from J, with 17 bases between. From germline, CDR1 is MGHRA and CDR2 YSYEKL. The CDR3 loop is CASSIRQAEFYEQYF. The CDR3 DNA sequence: TGCGCCAGCAGCATCCGTCAAGCGGAATTCTACGAGCAGTACTTC.

The chain uses TRBV11-3 and TRBJ2-7; a weak D match, TRBD1 (5 bases). The CDR3 is made up of 13 amino acids. Germline-derived CDR1 and CDR2 are SGHNT and YENEEA. The V end lost 5 bases, the J end lost 3 bases, and 11 bases lay between the germline ends. The CDR3 nucleotides read TGTGCCAGCAGCCGGACATCCTACTACGAGCAGTACTTC. Translated: CASSRTSYYEQYF.

The chain links TRBV5-3 to TRBJ1-5; tentatively, D is TRBD1 (5 bases). TRBV5-3 counts as an open reading frame of uncertain function. The CDR3 extends over 16 amino acids. Deletions cut 4 bases from V and 0 bases from J, with 14 bases between. CDR3 loop: CARSKTQGFSNQPQHF. Written as DNA, the CDR3 is TGTGCCAGAAGCAAAACTCAGGGTTTTAGCAATCAGCCCCAGCATTTT.

This sequence joins TRBV4-2 and TRBJ1-4; the match to TRBD1 covers 7 bases. J was trimmed by 0 bases and V by 5 bases; bases with no gene match: 6. The CDR3 length is 16 residues. Germline assignment: CDR1 LGHNA and CDR2 YNFKEQ. CDR3 sequence (DNA): TGTGCCAGCAGCACCACAGGGGATGCAACTAATGAAAAACTGTTTTTT. Its translation is CASSTTGDATNEKLFF.

This chain links TRBV7-2 with TRBJ2-1; D is undetermined. Trimming shortened V by 6 bases and J by 8 bases, and 11 bases separated the two germline ends. The V gene's germline CDR1 is SGHTA and CDR2 FQGNSA. This CDR3 has 12 amino acids. The CDR3 spells CASRSGSDEQFF. DNA of the CDR3: TGTGCCAGCAGGTCTGGAAGCGATGAGCAGTTCTTC.

This clone appeared once. The chain has TRBV9 and TRBJ2-1; D unclear. Trimming stripped 0 bases from V and 9 bases from J, with 13 bases between. The germline gives CDR1 SGDLS, CDR2 YYNGEE. The length of the CDR3 is 14 residues. The CDR3 here is CASSVDPIYGEQFF. CDR3 bases: TGTGCCAGCAGCGTAGATCCGATTTACGGTGAGCAGTTCTTC.

The CDR3 sequence: CASSQPGTSHEQYF. The CDR3 DNA sequence: TGTGCCAGCAGTCAACCCGGGACTAGCCACGAGCAGTACTTC. This chain links TRBV6-6 with TRBJ2-7, with 9 bases aligning to TRBD2. Germline V gene data show CDR1 as MNHNY and CDR2 as SVGAGI (reference sequence). CDR3 length equals 14 residues. Trimming took 5 bases from V and 5 from J; bases not matched to a gene: 7.

This clone has a single count. The CDR3 DNA reads as TGCGCCAGCAGCCACCTACCCCAGGGGACTGAAGCTTTCTTT. Its protein is CASSHLPQGTEAFF. The chain is built from TRBV4-1 and TRBJ1-1, with a weak D call TRBD1 (6 bases). Germline lookup yields CDR1 MGHRA and CDR2 YSYEKL. V was trimmed by 3 bases and J by 5 bases, leaving 13 bases between them. This CDR3 has 14 residues.

V is TRBV2 and J is TRBJ2-7, with 8 bases fitting TRBD2. Germline CDR1 SNHLY, CDR2 FYNNEI. CDR3 size: 14 residues. V was clipped by 7 bases and J by 3 bases; unmatched bases: 8. For the CDR3, the DNA is TGTGCCAGCAAACGCGGGGGGCTATACTACGAGCAGTACTTC. Its translation is CASKRGGLYYEQYF.

The rearrangement joins TRBV19 to TRBJ1-5; D is uncertain. Germline V gives CDR1 LNHDA, CDR2 SQIVND (reference sequence). The CDR3 is made up of 16 amino acids. V lost 7 bases and J 0 bases, leaving 16 bases between the germline ends. The CDR3 protein is CASTNRTVYSNQPQHF. In nucleotides, the CDR3 is TGTGCCAGTACCAACAGAACAGTCTATAGCAATCAGCCCCAGCATTTT.

This sequence joins TRBV10-3 and TRBJ1-1; TRBD1 matches at 7 bases. CDR1 and CDR2 from the germline V gene are ENHRY and SYGVKD. The CDR3 extends over 15 amino acids. Unmatched junction bases numbered 3, after V lost 0 bases and J lost 2 bases. CDR3 DNA sequence: TGTGCCATCAGTGAGTCCGGACAGGCTAACACTGAAGCTTTCTTT. It specifies CAISESGQANTEAFF.

This clone has only one observation. Relative to the germline gene, one junction end is altered; a read error may explain this. The chain combines TRBV29-1 with TRBJ1-5; the D gene is possibly TRBD1 (5 bases). The CDR3 consists of 16 residues. The germline V gene has CDR1 SQVTM and CDR2 ANQGSEA. The CDR3 DNA is TGCAGCGTTCAAGAGGGGCCATATTTGCCCAATCAGCCCCAGCATTTT. Its translation: CSVQEGPYLPNQPQHF.